Shown below are 14 T cell receptor beta chains from a single sample sequenced in a study of blood T cell repertoires in COVID-19. Data came from immunoSEQ multiplex PCR; TCRdb stores just in-frame clones and leaves some out. The top ten hold about 14% of the sample, which has 200,000 to 250,000 clones, around 90% seen once. Sequences were obtained from PBMCs or T cells enriched from blood (not recorded which). These receptors all come from a young man who had been exposed to COVID-19.

Written as DNA, the CDR3 is TGCGCCAGCAGGTGGCAGGGTGATAATTCACCCCTCCACTTT. This encodes CASRWQGDNSPLHF. The gene calls are TRBV5-1 and TRBJ1-6, with a tentative D call TRBD1 (5 bases). Germline values: CDR1 SGHRS, CDR2 YFSETQ. The V gene lost 5 bases and the J gene lost 5 bases, with 11 bases spanning the gap. The CDR3 is made up of 14 amino acids.

This clone was counted at least ten times. V usage is TRBV5-1 and J usage is TRBJ2-1; possible D gene TRBD2, 5 bases. Germline lookup yields CDR1 SGHRS and CDR2 YFSETQ. Trimming pared 0 bases from V and 8 bases from J, leaving 12 bases between. This CDR3 is built from 14 residues. CDR3 sequence (DNA): TGCGCCAGCAGCTTGGGGGCTAGCTGGGATGAGCAGTTCTTC. Its protein product is CASSLGASWDEQFF.

V gene TRBV4-3 combines with J gene TRBJ2-2, with 7 nucleotides matching TRBD1. Germline assignment: CDR1 LGHNA and CDR2 YSLEER. V lost 3 bases to trimming and J lost 0 bases; unmatched junction nucleotides: 7. The CDR3 extends over 17 amino acids. The CDR3 sequence: CASSQAIGQANTGELFF. The CDR3 nucleotides are TGCGCCAGCAGCCAGGCAATCGGACAGGCGAACACCGGGGAGCTGTTTTTT.

The chain carries TRBV6-1 and TRBJ1-1; 7 bases line up with TRBD1. Germline V gene sequence: CDR1 MNHNS, CDR2 SASEGT. V lost 3 bases and J lost 5; bases outside the gene matches: 9. The CDR3 length is 15 residues. In nucleotides, the CDR3 is TGTGCCAGCAGTGACGTGACAGGGATGGGAACTGAAGCTTTCTTT. This codes for CASSDVTGMGTEAFF.

This chain links TRBV28 with TRBJ1-2; possible D gene TRBD1, 5 bases. The germline V and J ends were trimmed by 4 bases and 7 bases, with 13 bases remaining between them. The CDR3 loop spans 13 amino acids. The germline gives CDR1 MDHEN, CDR2 SYDVKM. The CDR3 region has the DNA TGTGCCAGCAGTTATATTGACAGAACTGGCTACACCTTC. Translated: CASSYIDRTGYTF.

This clone was counted a few times. This sequence joins TRBV7-9 and TRBJ1-1; D is perhaps TRBD1 (5 bases). Germline-derived CDR1 and CDR2 are SEHNR and FQNEAQ (reference sequence). CDR3 length: 14 amino acids. The germline V and J ends were trimmed by 1 base and 5 bases, with 11 bases remaining between them. Here the CDR3 DNA reads TGTGCCAGCAGCTTAGATAACAGGTGGACTGAAGCTTTCTTT. This gives the protein CASSLDNRWTEAFF. Together with reference TRBV7-9 and TRBJ1-1, the CDR3 gives the full variable domain: DTGVSQNPRHKITKRGQNVTFRCDPISEHNRLYWYRQTLGQGPEFLTYFQNEAQLEKSRLLSDRFSAERPKGSFSTLEIQRTEQGDSAMYLCASSLDNRWTEAFFGQGTRLTVV.

V usage is TRBV12-3 or TRBV12-4 and J usage is TRBJ1-1; weak D call: TRBD1 (6 bases). The CDR3 is 13 residues long. Between the trimmed V and J ends, which lost 6 bases and 7 bases, there was a span of 15 bases. CDR3: CASRRDIQNEAFF. Written as DNA, the CDR3 is TGTGCCAGCAGACGGGACATACAGAATGAAGCTTTCTTT.

The V call is TRBV4-1, the J call TRBJ1-6; D might be TRBD1 (5 bases). The CDR3 totals 15 residues. Trimming took 0 bases from V and 11 from J, leaving 14 bases between them. The germline V gene has CDR1 MGHRA and CDR2 YSYEKL. In nucleotides, the CDR3 is TGCGCCAGCAGCCAAGACCAGGGCGGTTTTACACCCCTCCACTTT. Residues: CASSQDQGGFTPLHF.

This clone was recorded once. The rearrangement joins TRBV9 to TRBJ2-3; 8 nucleotides match TRBD2. The CDR3 spans 17 residues. Trimming removed 3 bases from V and 3 bases from J; junction bases left unmatched: 12. Germline CDR1 SGDLS, CDR2 YYNGEE. The CDR3 region is CASSDERRLARTDTQYF. CDR3 sequence (DNA): TGTGCCAGCAGCGATGAGCGGCGACTAGCGAGGACAGATACGCAGTATTTT.

The chain is built from TRBV6-5 and TRBJ2-7, with 7 bases lining up with TRBD1. Trimming at V came to 5 bases and at J to 6 bases, leaving 10 bases not matched to a gene. The CDR3 spans 14 residues. Germline CDR1 is MNHEY and CDR2 is SVGAGI. The CDR3 region has the DNA TGTGCCAGCAGTCCGAGGACAGGCGGTGGCGAGCAGTACTTC. It yields the protein CASSPRTGGGEQYF.

CDR3 in amino acids: CASSTDRDSYGYTF. The CDR3 DNA sequence: TGTGCCAGTAGTACCGACAGGGACTCCTATGGCTACACCTTC. The chain is built from TRBV19 and TRBJ1-2; 7 bases agree with TRBD1. Germline CDR1 reads LNHDA; CDR2 reads SQIVND (reference sequence). Germline trimming cut 4 bases from V and 4 bases from J; bases unmatched to any gene: 6. The CDR3 runs to 14 residues.

CDR3 residues: CASSLRDTQYF. DNA for the CDR3: TGTGCCAGCAGCCTCAGAGATACGCAGTATTTT. The V and J genes are TRBV5-8 and TRBJ2-3; D ambiguous. Germline CDR1 and CDR2: SGHTS and YDEGEE. The length of the CDR3 is 11 residues. Trimming pared 4 bases from V and 5 bases from J, leaving 5 bases between. The variable domain in full, completed from reference TRBV5-8 and TRBJ2-3, reads EAGVTQSPTHLIKTRGQQATLRCSPISGHTSVYWYQQALGLGLQFLLWYDEGEERNRGNFPPRFSGRQFPNYSSELNVNALELEDSALYLCASSLRDTQYFGPGTRLTVL.

This chain uses TRBV30 with TRBJ1-2, with TRBD1 identical over 9 bases. The CDR3 contains 12 residues. Germline CDR1 and CDR2: GTSNPN and SVGIG (reference sequence). V dropped 5 bases and J dropped 7; count of bases not matched to a gene: 5. This CDR3 reads CAWETGGGGYTF. Here the CDR3 DNA reads TGTGCCTGGGAGACAGGGGGTGGTGGCTACACCTTC. Complete variable domain (other parts from reference TRBV30 and TRBJ1-2): SQTIHQWPATLVQPVGSPLSLECTVEGTSNPNLYWYRQAAGRGLQLLFYSVGIGQISSEVPQNLSASRPQDRQFILSSKKLLLSDSGFYLCAWETGGGGYTFGSGTRLTVV.

This chain links TRBV6-2 or TRBV6-3 with TRBJ1-1; TRBD1 might be the D (5 bases). CDR1 is MNHEY and CDR2 is SVGEGT in the germline V gene. With 5 bases removed from V and 3 bases from J, the gap between germline ends came to 10 bases. The CDR3 totals 13 residues. This CDR3 reads CASSAQEYTEAFF. CDR3 bases: TGTGCCAGCAGTGCACAGGAATACACTGAAGCTTTCTTT.